The 17 T cell receptor beta chains listed next were all sequenced from one sample in a study of shared T cell receptors in the human thymus. Method: immunoSEQ multiplex PCR; TCRdb's copy keeps in-frame clones and lacks some. The sample has about 400,000 clones, around 93% seen once. The sample taken for sequencing was thymocytes. All receptors derive from a human donor.

Remarks on this clone: The same CDR3 arises from other DNA sequences in this sample as well. V gene TRBV5-4 combines with J gene TRBJ1-2; tentative D call: TRBD1 (6 bases). The CDR3 runs 16 residues. The germline V gene has CDR1 SGHNT and CDR2 YYREEE (reference sequence). The V end lost 3 bases, the J end lost 7 bases, and 22 bases lay between the germline ends. The CDR3 sequence is CASSSVEQGLPRGYTF. CDR3 bases: TGTGCCAGCAGCTCCGTGGAACAGGGCCTACCTCGTGGCTACACCTTC.

This rearrangement joins TRBV19 to TRBJ2-3, with D possibly matching TRBD1 (6 bases). V shed 6 bases and J shed 2 bases, with 15 bases lying between them. The CDR3 contains 15 residues. The germline CDR1 and CDR2 sequences are LNHDA and SQIVND (reference sequence). The CDR3 DNA reads as TGTGCCAGTAGACCTGGGACACTAAACACAGATACGCAGTATTTT. Protein sequence: CASRPGTLNTDTQYF.

V is TRBV27 and J is TRBJ2-1; 11 bases agree with TRBD2. The germline V gene has CDR1 MNHEY and CDR2 SMNVEV (reference sequence). Trimming took 5 bases from V and 6 from J; bases not matched to a gene: 9. The CDR3 is 16 residues long. CDR3 protein: CASSPRLAGCVNEQFF. CDR3 DNA: TGTGCCAGCAGTCCACGACTAGCGGGATGCGTCAATGAGCAGTTCTTC.

The V and J genes are TRBV4-3 and TRBJ2-7; D is ambiguous. V was cut by 1 base and J by 2 bases, with 6 bases left in between. Per the germline V gene, CDR1 is LGHNA and CDR2 is YSLEER. The length of the CDR3 is 13 residues. CDR3 loop: CASSQAPPYEQYF. CDR3 sequence (DNA): TGCGCCAGCAGCCAAGCCCCCCCCTACGAGCAGTACTTC.

This chain uses TRBV4-1 with TRBJ2-7; unclear D gene. The germline V and J ends were trimmed by 4 bases and 3 bases, with 19 bases remaining between them. CDR1 and CDR2 (germline): MGHRA, YSYEKL. The CDR3 length is 16 residues. CDR3 sequence reads: CASSLVGPTPVYEQYF. CDR3 nucleotide sequence: TGCGCCAGCAGCCTGGTGGGCCCCACACCAGTCTACGAGCAGTACTTC.

The chain combines TRBV4-2 with TRBJ2-7, with TRBD2 matching 9 bases. V shed 4 bases and J 6 bases; nucleotides not matched to a gene: 4. The CDR3 runs to 13 residues. Germline-derived CDR1 and CDR2 are LGHNA and YNFKEQ. The chain's CDR3 is CASSRGLALEQYF. The DNA for the CDR3 is TGTGCCAGCAGCCGCGGACTAGCGCTCGAGCAGTACTTC.

CDR3 loop: CASSLTSGPPDNEQFF. The CDR3 nucleotides read TGTGCCAGCAGCTTAACTAGCGGACCCCCGGACAATGAGCAGTTCTTC. The chain has TRBV7-3 and TRBJ2-1; maybe TRBD2 (6 bases). The CDR3 covers 16 residues. V lost 0 bases to trimming and J lost 5 bases, with 14 bases between them. Germline values: CDR1 SGHTA, CDR2 FQGTGA.

The chain is built from TRBV5-1 and TRBJ2-1; D may be TRBD2 (6 bases). The CDR3 extends over 13 amino acids. V lost 3 bases, J lost 8 bases, and 12 bases lay in between. Germline V lookup: CDR1 SGHRS, CDR2 YFSETQ. The DNA for the CDR3 is TGCGCCAGCAGCTGTACTAGCCCTCATGAGCAGTTCTTC. Translating it yields CASSCTSPHEQFF.

This clone occurred once. The chain has TRBV9 and TRBJ2-7; D may be TRBD2 (5 bases). CDR1 is SGDLS and CDR2 is YYNGEE in the germline V gene. This CDR3 spans 15 amino acids. Trimming took 3 bases from V and 4 from J, leaving 17 bases between them. CDR3 in amino acids: CASSANGAVSYEQYF. The CDR3 nucleotides are TGTGCCAGCAGCGCTAACGGAGCGGTTTCGTACGAGCAGTACTTC.

V usage is TRBV5-5 and J usage is TRBJ2-7, with 10 bases that match TRBD1. Losses at the gene ends were 4 bases for V and 2 bases for J; bases not matched to a gene: 6. Germline V gives CDR1 SGHKS, CDR2 YYEKEE (reference sequence). The CDR3 runs to 15 residues. The CDR3 nucleotides are TGTGCCAGCAGCGCACCCGGGACAGGGGCCTACGAGCAGTACTTC. It yields the protein CASSAPGTGAYEQYF.

The chain is built from TRBV19 and TRBJ2-1; 7 nucleotides match TRBD2. Germline V gene lookup returns CDR1 LNHDA and CDR2 SQIVND (reference sequence). The ends lost 9 bases at V and 10 bases at J; junction bases unmatched: 6. The CDR3 extends over 11 amino acids. CDR3 sequence: CARTERGEQFF. The CDR3 nucleotides are TGTGCCAGAACAGAGCGGGGCGAGCAGTTCTTC.

The V and J genes are TRBV5-6 and TRBJ2-7; D is possibly TRBD1 (6 bases). With 0 bases removed from V and 3 bases from J, the gap between germline ends came to 19 bases. There are 17 residues in the CDR3. Per the germline V gene, CDR1 is SGHDT and CDR2 is YYEEEE. The CDR3 sequence is CASSLGNRVGDLYEQYF. CDR3 DNA sequence: TGTGCCAGCAGCTTGGGGAACAGGGTGGGGGACCTCTACGAGCAGTACTTC.

V is TRBV7-9 and J is TRBJ2-1; possibly TRBD2 for D (5 bases). Trimming shortened V by 3 bases and J by 7 bases, and 13 bases separated the two germline ends. The germline V gene has CDR1 SEHNR and CDR2 FQNEAQ (reference sequence). The CDR3 consists of 14 residues. The CDR3 loop is CASSFRTRRNEQFF. The CDR3 region has the DNA TGTGCCAGCAGCTTCCGGACCCGGAGGAATGAGCAGTTCTTC.

This rearrangement joins TRBV28 to TRBJ1-1; the D gene is possibly TRBD1 (6 bases). V lost 3 bases to trimming and J lost 3 bases, with 17 bases between them. Germline assignment: CDR1 MDHEN and CDR2 SYDVKM. This CDR3 has 16 residues. CDR3 residues: CASSLFRGGVDTEAFF. The CDR3 bases are TGTGCCAGCAGTTTGTTCAGGGGCGGGGTGGACACTGAAGCTTTCTTT. The full variable domain, in which reference TRBV28 and TRBJ1-1 provide the parts outside the CDR3, is DVKVTQSSRYLVKRTGEKVFLECVQDMDHENMFWYRQDPGLGLRLIYFSYDVKMKEKGDIPEGYSVSREKKERFSLILESASTNQTSMYLCASSLFRGGVDTEAFFGQGTRLTVV.

The chain links TRBV6-5 to TRBJ1-5; tentative D call: TRBD1 (6 bases). This CDR3 has 14 amino acids. V was cut by 6 bases and J by 5 bases, with 14 bases left in between. Germline V gene sequence: CDR1 MNHEY, CDR2 SVGAGI. The CDR3 is CASSPTGYDQPQHF. The CDR3 region has the DNA TGTGCCAGCAGCCCGACAGGTTATGATCAGCCCCAGCATTTT.

J is TRBJ2-3 and V is TRBV9; 11 nucleotides line up with TRBD2. Germline V gene sequence: CDR1 SGDLS, CDR2 YYNGEE. The V and J ends lost 2 bases and 3 bases, in that order; junction bases with no gene match: 2. The CDR3 extends over 15 amino acids. This chain's CDR3 is CASSVSGGGTDTQYF. In nucleotides, the CDR3 is TGTGCCAGCAGCGTTAGCGGGGGGGGGACAGATACGCAGTATTTT.

The rearrangement joins TRBV5-4 to TRBJ2-1, with 7 bases fitting TRBD2. With 4 bases clipped from V and 0 bases from J, the junction kept 7 bases outside the gene matches. Germline CDR1 SGHNT, CDR2 YYREEE (reference sequence). The CDR3 is made up of 16 amino acids. CDR3 protein: CASSPLARTSYNEQFF. CDR3 nucleotides: TGTGCCAGCAGCCCACTAGCGAGGACCTCCTACAATGAGCAGTTCTTC.